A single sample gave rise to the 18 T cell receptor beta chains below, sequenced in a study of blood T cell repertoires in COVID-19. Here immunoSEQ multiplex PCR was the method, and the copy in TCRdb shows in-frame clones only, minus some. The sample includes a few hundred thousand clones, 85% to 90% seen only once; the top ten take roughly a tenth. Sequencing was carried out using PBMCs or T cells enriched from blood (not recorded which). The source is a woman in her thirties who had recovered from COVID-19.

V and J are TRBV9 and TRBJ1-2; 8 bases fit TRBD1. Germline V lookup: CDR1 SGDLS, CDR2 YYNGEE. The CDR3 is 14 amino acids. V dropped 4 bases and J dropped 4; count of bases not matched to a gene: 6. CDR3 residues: CASSPRTGIYGYTF. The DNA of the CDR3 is TGTGCCAGCAGCCCCCGGACAGGGATCTATGGCTACACCTTC. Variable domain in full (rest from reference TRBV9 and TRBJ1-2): DSGVTQTPKHLITATGQRVTLRCSPRSGDLSVYWYQQSLDQGLQFLIQYYNGEERAKGNILERFSAQQFPDLHSELNLSSLELGDSALYFCASSPRTGIYGYTFGSGTRLTVV.

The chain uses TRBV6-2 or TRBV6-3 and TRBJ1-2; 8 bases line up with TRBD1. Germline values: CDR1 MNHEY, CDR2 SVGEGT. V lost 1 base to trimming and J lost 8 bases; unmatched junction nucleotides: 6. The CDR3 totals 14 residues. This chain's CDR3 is CASSYYGQGPGYTF. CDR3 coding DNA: TGTGCCAGCAGTTACTACGGACAGGGACCCGGCTACACCTTC.

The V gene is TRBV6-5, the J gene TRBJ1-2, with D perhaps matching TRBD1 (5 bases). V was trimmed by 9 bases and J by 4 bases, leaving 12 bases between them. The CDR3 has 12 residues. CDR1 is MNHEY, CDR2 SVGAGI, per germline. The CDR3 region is CASGARLYGYTF. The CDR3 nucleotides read TGTGCCAGTGGGGCCCGGCTCTATGGCTACACCTTC.

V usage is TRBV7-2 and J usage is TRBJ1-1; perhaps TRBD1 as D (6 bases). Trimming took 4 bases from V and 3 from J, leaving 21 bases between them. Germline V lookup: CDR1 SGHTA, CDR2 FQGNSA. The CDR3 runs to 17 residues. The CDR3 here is CASSYRVQSLLYTEAFF. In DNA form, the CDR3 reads TGTGCCAGCAGCTACAGGGTTCAGAGTCTCCTATACACTGAAGCTTTCTTT.

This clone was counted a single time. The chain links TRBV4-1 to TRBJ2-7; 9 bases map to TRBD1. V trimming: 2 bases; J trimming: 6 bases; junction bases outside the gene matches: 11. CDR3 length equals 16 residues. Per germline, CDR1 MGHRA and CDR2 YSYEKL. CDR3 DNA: TGCGCCAGCAGCCAATCCGGGACAGGGAATGCATTCGAGCAGTACTTC. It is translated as CASSQSGTGNAFEQYF.

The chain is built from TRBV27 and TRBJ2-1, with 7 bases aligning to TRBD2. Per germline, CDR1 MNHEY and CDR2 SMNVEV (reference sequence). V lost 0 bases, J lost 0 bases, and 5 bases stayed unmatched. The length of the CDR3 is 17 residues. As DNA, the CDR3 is TGTGCCAGCAGTTTATCGGGGGGGTGGGGCTCCTACAATGAGCAGTTCTTC. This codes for CASSLSGGWGSYNEQFF.

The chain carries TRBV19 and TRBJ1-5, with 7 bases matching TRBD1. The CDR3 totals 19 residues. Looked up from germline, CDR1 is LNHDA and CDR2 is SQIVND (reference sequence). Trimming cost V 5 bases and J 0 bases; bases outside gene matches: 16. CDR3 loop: CASSLPRDSGFYSNQPQHF. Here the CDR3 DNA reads TGTGCCAGTAGTCTACCGCGGGACAGTGGGTTCTATAGCAATCAGCCCCAGCATTTT.

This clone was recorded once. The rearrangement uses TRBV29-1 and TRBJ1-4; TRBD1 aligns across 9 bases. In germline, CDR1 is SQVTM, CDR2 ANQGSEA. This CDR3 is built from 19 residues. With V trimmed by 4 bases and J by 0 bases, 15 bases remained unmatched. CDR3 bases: TGCAGCGTTGGGGACTTTGACGGACAGGGGCCTCCAACTAATGAAAAACTGTTTTTT. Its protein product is CSVGDFDGQGPPTNEKLFF.

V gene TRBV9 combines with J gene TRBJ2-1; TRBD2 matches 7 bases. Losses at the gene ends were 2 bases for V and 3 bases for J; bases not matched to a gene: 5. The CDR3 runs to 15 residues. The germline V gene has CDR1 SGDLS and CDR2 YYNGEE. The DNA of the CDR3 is TGTGCCAGCAGCGTCCAGCGGGAAAGCTACAATGAGCAGTTCTTC. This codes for CASSVQRESYNEQFF.

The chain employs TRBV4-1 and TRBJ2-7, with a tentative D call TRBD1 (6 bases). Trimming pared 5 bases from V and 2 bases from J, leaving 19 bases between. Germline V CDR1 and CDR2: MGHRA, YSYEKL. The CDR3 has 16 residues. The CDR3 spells CASSYSQGTETYEQYF. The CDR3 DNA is TGCGCCAGCAGCTATTCTCAGGGGACGGAGACCTACGAGCAGTACTTC.

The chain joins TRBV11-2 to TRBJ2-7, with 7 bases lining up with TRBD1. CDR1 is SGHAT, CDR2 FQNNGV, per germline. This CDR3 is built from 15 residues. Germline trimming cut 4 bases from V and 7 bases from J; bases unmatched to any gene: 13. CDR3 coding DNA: TGTGCCAGCAGCTCCCGGGACAGCCTTCTCGGGGAGCAGTACTTC. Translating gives CASSSRDSLLGEQYF.

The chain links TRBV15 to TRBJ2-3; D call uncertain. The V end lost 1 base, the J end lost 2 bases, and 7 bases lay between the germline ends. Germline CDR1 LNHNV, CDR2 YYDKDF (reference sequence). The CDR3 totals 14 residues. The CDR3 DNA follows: TGTGCCACCAGCAGAGTCCTATTCACAGATACGCAGTATTTT. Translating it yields CATSRVLFTDTQYF.

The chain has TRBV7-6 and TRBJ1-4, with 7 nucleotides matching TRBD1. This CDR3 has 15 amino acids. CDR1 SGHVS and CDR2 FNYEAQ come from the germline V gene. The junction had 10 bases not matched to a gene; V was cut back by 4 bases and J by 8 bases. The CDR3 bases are TGTGCCAGCAGCTCGAAGACAGGGTTCACAGAAAAACTGTTTTTT. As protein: CASSSKTGFTEKLFF.

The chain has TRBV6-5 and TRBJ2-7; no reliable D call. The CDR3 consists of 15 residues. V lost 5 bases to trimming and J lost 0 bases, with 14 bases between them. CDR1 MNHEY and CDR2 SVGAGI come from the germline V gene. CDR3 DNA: TGTGCCAGCAGTCCCTTATTGGTGAGCTCCTACGAGCAGTACTTC. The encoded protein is CASSPLLVSSYEQYF.

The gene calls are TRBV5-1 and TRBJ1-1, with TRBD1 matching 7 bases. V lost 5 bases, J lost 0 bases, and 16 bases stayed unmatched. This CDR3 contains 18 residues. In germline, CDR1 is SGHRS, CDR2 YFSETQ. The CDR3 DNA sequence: TGCGCCAGCAGATCACAAAAGACAGGGAACCATTTGAACACTGAAGCTTTCTTT. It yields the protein CASRSQKTGNHLNTEAFF.

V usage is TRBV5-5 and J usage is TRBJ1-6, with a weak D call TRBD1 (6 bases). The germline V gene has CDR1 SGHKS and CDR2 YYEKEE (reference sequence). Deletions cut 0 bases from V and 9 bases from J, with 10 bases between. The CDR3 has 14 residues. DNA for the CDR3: TGTGCCAGCAGCTTGGGAGGGGGGGTTTCACCCCTCCACTTT. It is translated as CASSLGGGVSPLHF.

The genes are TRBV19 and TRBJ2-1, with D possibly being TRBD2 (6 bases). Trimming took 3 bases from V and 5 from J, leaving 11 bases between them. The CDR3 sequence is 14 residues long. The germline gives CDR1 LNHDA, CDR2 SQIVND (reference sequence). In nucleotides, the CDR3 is TGTGCCAGTAGTATTATGGCTAGCGACAATGAGCAGTTCTTC. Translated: CASSIMASDNEQFF.

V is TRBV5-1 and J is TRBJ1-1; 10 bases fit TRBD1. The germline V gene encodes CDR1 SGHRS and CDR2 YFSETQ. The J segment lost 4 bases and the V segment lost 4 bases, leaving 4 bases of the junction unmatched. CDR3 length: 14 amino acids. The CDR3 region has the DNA TGCGCCAGCAGCCAGGGACAGGGGTTCACTGAAGCTTTCTTT. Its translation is CASSQGQGFTEAFF.